These 8 T cell receptor beta chains were all obtained from the same sample, sequenced in a study of T cell repertoires in cytomegalovirus infection. For these receptors, no antigen is known. TCRdb re-derived calls from the reads in MiXCR, one entry per CDR3 protein. The sample shows about 130,000 distinct CDR3 sequences, approximately 24% of them seen only once. Sequencing was done on a sample of PBMCs, sequenced either directly or after in vitro stimulation (not recorded which). The origin of the receptors is a human donor in good health (CMV status not recorded). Some clones in this sample may be carry-over from other donors' samples.

In its sample, this clonotype was seen once. The chain is built from TRBV6-2 or TRBV6-3 and TRBJ2-7, with 13 bases identical to TRBD2. Germline V CDR1 and CDR2: MNHEY, SVGEGT. The CDR3 runs to 15 residues. V shed 4 bases and J 4 bases; nucleotides not matched to a gene: 4. Here the CDR3 reads CASSWTSGSWYEQYV. CDR3 bases: TGTGCCAGCAGTTGGACTAGCGGGAGCTGGTACGAGCAGTACGTC.

V gene TRBV23-1 combines with J gene TRBJ2-7; a weak D match, TRBD1 (5 bases). TRBV23-1 is flagged as an ORF with uncertain function. This CDR3 region has 13 residues. Trimming left V 9 bases short and J 0 bases short, with 12 bases between. The CDR3 nucleotides read TGCGCCAGTCCATTGGACAACTCCTACGAGCAGTACGTC. It specifies CASPLDNSYEQYV.

This rearrangement joins TRBV4-3 to TRBJ2-5, with 9 nucleotides matching TRBD2. Germline values: CDR1 LGHNA, CDR2 YSLEER. V lost 2 bases and J lost 0; bases outside the gene matches: 16. This CDR3 comprises 20 residues. Here the CDR3 DNA reads TGCGCCAGCAGCCAACGGCGGGGTCCTAGCGGGGAACCGCACCAAGAGACCCAGTACTTC. Translated: CASSQRRGPSGEPHQETQYF.

In its sample, this clonotype was seen a few times. The chain combines TRBV7-2 with TRBJ2-7; perhaps TRBD2 as D (5 bases). This CDR3 is 13 amino acids long. Germline V CDR1 and CDR2: SGHTA, FQGNSA. V gave up 2 bases and J gave up 4 bases, with 9 bases separating them. The CDR3 region is CASSLKAGYEQYV. For the CDR3, the DNA is TGTGCCAGCAGCTTAAAGGCGGGTTACGAGCAGTACGTC.

A few counts support this clonotype. The chain uses TRBV10-2 and TRBJ2-1; the match to TRBD1 covers 9 bases. Germline V lookup: CDR1 WSHSY, CDR2 SAAADI. V shed 10 bases and J 0 bases; nucleotides not matched to a gene: 7. The CDR3 extends over 15 amino acids. CDR3 protein: CATHRGPSSYNEQFF. CDR3 nucleotide sequence: TGCGCCACCCACAGGGGGCCTAGCTCCTACAATGAGCAGTTCTTC.

V is TRBV12-3 or TRBV12-4 and J is TRBJ2-2, with 8 bases fitting TRBD2. Trimming removed 9 bases from V and 1 base from J; junction bases left unmatched: 7. This CDR3 region has 15 residues. CDR3 amino acids: CASGGSGRNTGELFF. The CDR3 DNA reads TGTGCCAGTGGGGGCAGCGGGAGGAACACCGGGGAGCTGTTTTTT.

This chain uses TRBV12-3 or TRBV12-4 with TRBJ1-2; no definite D call. CDR3 length: 13 residues. V was shortened by 6 bases and J by 3 bases, with 11 bases between the two germline ends. CDR3 bases: TGTGCCAGCAGCGGTAGAGCAGACTATGGCTACACCTTC. This translates into CASSGRADYGYTF.

The chain is built from TRBV7-9 and TRBJ2-5; TRBD1 is a possible D gene (5 bases). The CDR3 spans 15 residues. The germline CDR1 and CDR2 sequences are SEHNR and FQNEAQ (reference sequence). V lost 4 bases and J 4 bases, leaving 16 bases between the germline ends. In DNA, the CDR3 is TGTGCCAGCAGCTCAAGTCAGGGCTTCGGAGAGACCCAGTACTTC. Amino acids: CASSSSQGFGETQYF.